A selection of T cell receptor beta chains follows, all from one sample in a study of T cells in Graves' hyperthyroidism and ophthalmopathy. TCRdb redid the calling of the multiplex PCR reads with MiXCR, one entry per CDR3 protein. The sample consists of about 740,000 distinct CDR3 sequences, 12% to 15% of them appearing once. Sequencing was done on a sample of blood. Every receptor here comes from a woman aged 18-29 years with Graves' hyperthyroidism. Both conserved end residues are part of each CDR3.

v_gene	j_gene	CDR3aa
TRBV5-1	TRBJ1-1	CASSLEGFRTEAFF
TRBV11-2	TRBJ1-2	CASFGGYTF
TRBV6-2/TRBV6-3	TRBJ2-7	CASRRGLATNYEQYF
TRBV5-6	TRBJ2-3	CASTLDSTDTQYF
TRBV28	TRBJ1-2	CASSPLGTAHYGYTF
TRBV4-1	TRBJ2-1	CASSQDLGLHDNEQFF
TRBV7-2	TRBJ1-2	CASRNGTVNYGYTF
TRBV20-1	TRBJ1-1	CSARAFGQGEAEAFF
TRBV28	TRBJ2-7	CASTPGLAVYEQYF
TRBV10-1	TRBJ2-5	CASSEEGNRQGNPYF
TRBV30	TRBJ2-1	CAWNSGSRGEQFF
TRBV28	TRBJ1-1	CASSLPTPTEAFF
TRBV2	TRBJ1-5	CASSVGIGTGTQPQHF
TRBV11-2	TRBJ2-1	CASRTGTSSYNEQFF
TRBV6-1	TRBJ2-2	CASRRTSGRTGELFF
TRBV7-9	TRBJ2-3	CASSSGLAGGLIDTQYF
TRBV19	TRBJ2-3	CASRVPGGRLTDTQYF
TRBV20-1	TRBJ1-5	CSARETNQPQHF
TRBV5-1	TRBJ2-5	CASSLAYRGRETQYF
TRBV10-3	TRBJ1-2	CAISRGDSYGYTF
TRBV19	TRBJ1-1	CASSIREEFSNTEALF
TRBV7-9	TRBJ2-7	CASSLAIGTSGPLEQYF
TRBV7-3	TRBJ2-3	CASSGSGATDTQYF
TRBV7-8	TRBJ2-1	CASSSGLAGGFSSYNEQFF
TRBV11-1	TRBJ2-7	CASSNPDRLNEQYF
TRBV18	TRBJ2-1	CASSPMGQGYNEQFF
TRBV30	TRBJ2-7	CAWSGDGSYEQYF
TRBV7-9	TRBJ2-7	CASSLVGRVGTEQYF
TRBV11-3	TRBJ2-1	CASSFDPTLNEQFF
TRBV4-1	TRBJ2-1	CASSARLAGYNEQFF
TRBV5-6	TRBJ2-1	CASSLTEGLALYNEQFF
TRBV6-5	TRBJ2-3	CASSYTGLAGSTDTQYF
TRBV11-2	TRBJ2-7	CASSPWVAGSGEQYF
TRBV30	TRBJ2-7	CAPNGQDSYEQYF
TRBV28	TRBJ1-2	CASQRGLGSYGYTF
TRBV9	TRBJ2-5	CASSVDTSGQETQYF
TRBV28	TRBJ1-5	CASIERGKAQPQHF
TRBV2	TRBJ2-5	CASSDFGTQYF
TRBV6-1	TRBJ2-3	CASTPLGGVAHTQYF
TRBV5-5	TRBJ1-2	CASMGTENYGYTF
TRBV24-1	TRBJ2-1	CATTKGAGLNEQFF
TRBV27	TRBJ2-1	CASSLSGTGFGSYNEQFF
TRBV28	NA	CASSLSFVGRQETQFF
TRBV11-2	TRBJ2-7	CASSSGGTGYFYEQYF
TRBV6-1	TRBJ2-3	CASSWDGSDTQYF
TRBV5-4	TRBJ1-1	CASSLTLWTGFTEAFF
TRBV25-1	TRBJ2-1	CASSPGTFLNEQFF
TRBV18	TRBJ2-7	CASSPRSGQGYEQYF